These 26 T cell receptor beta chains originate from one sample sequenced in a study of blood T cell repertoires in COVID-19. Assay: immunoSEQ multiplex PCR; the TCRdb copy retains only in-frame clones and omits some. The data show around 81,000 clones, nearly 90% seen once. The sample consisted of peripheral blood. The receptors were sampled from a man in his 70s with acute or convalescent COVID-19.

This clone has only one observation. The chain combines TRBV5-1 with TRBJ1-1; tentative D call: TRBD1 (6 bases). Germline V gives CDR1 SGHRS, CDR2 YFSETQ. The ends were cut back, 2 bases at V and 4 bases at J, with 18 bases in the middle. The CDR3 runs to 16 residues. The CDR3: CASSLTQGRVSTEAFF. DNA for the CDR3: TGCGCCAGCAGCTTAACACAGGGTCGAGTTAGCACTGAAGCTTTCTTT.

This clone was seen once. One end of the junction fails to match germline, which may point to a read error. This chain connects TRBV27 to TRBJ2-4; a possible D gene is TRBD2 (6 bases). CDR1 is MNHEY, CDR2 SMNVEV, per germline (reference sequence). The CDR3 is 13 residues long. DNA for the CDR3: TGTGCCAGCAGTTTATCGGAGGGGATGCGCCGGGACTTC. Amino acid sequence: CASSLSEGMRRDF.

This chain links TRBV19 with TRBJ2-7; no reliable D call. Germline CDR1 LNHDA, CDR2 SQIVND (reference sequence). V was trimmed by 3 bases and J by 4 bases, leaving 10 bases between them. This CDR3 has 13 amino acids. CDR3 region: CASSIGKRYEQYF. For the CDR3, the DNA is TGTGCCAGTAGTATTGGTAAGCGATACGAGCAGTACTTC.

The rearrangement links TRBV7-2 to TRBJ2-3, with D unclear. The CDR3 is 14 residues long. V shed 3 bases and J shed 4 bases, with 11 bases lying between them. CDR1 SGHTA and CDR2 FQGNSA come from the germline V gene. DNA of the CDR3: TGTGCCAGCAGCTTTAGATTTTTGGCAGATACGCAGTATTTT. It codes for CASSFRFLADTQYF.

The CDR3 DNA sequence: TGTGCCAGCAGTTACTCGAACCAGGGAACCTACGAGCAGTACTTC. It codes for CASSYSNQGTYEQYF. The chain combines TRBV6-5 with TRBJ2-7; the D gene is possibly TRBD1 (5 bases). The germline V and J ends were trimmed by 0 bases and 2 bases, with 11 bases remaining between them. Germline-derived CDR1 and CDR2 are MNHEY and SVGAGI. The CDR3 loop spans 15 amino acids.

DNA for the CDR3: TGTGCCATCAGTGCCATAGGGGCGGGGGAGCAGTTCTTC. Protein product: CAISAIGAGEQFF. The rearrangement links TRBV10-3 to TRBJ2-1; D is possibly TRBD2 (6 bases). In germline, CDR1 is ENHRY, CDR2 SYGVKD. V lost 4 bases and J 10 bases, leaving 14 bases between the germline ends. The CDR3 is 13 amino acids.

This clone was observed once. The chain carries TRBV5-8 and TRBJ2-2; 7 nucleotides align to TRBD1. The CDR3 spans 14 residues. Germline V gene lookup returns CDR1 SGHTS and CDR2 YDEGEE. After removal of 2 bases from V and 6 bases from J, the junction contained 4 bases not matched to a gene. The CDR3 region is CASSFTGVAGELFF. CDR3 in DNA: TGTGCCAGCAGCTTTACAGGGGTGGCCGGGGAGCTGTTTTTT.

This chain joins TRBV4-3 and TRBJ2-1; 12 bases agree with TRBD2. CDR1 and CDR2 from the germline V gene are LGHNA and YSLEER. The length of the CDR3 is 17 residues. The junction had 3 bases not matched to a gene; V was cut back by 1 base and J by 2 bases. CDR3 sequence reads: CASSQAPSGRAYNEQFF. The CDR3 region has the DNA TGCGCCAGCAGCCAAGCCCCTAGCGGGAGGGCCTACAATGAGCAGTTCTTC.

Note on this clone: The sample holds other DNA sequences that translate to the same CDR3. This chain uses TRBV7-2 with TRBJ2-3, with D tentatively TRBD1 (5 bases). V shed 6 bases and J shed 3 bases, with 10 bases lying between them. Germline V gene sequence: CDR1 SGHTA, CDR2 FQGNSA. The CDR3 is made up of 13 amino acids. The CDR3 loop reads CASSLPGTDTQYF. CDR3 sequence (DNA): TGTGCCAGCAGTCTTCCAGGGACAGATACGCAGTATTTT.

This clone was recorded once. The rearrangement uses TRBV30 and TRBJ1-6, with D possibly matching TRBD1 (6 bases). This CDR3 spans 15 amino acids. Per the germline V gene, CDR1 is GTSNPN and CDR2 is SVGIG (reference sequence). Deletions cut 2 bases from V and 10 bases from J, with 18 bases between. This CDR3 reads CAWSPLRTASSPLHF. The CDR3, as DNA: TGTGCCTGGAGTCCACTAAGGACAGCTAGCTCACCCCTCCACTTT.

V and J are TRBV6-5 and TRBJ2-3; 11 nucleotides line up with TRBD2. The trim removed 10 bases at V and 3 bases at J, leaving 3 bases unmatched. Germline V gene sequence: CDR1 MNHEY, CDR2 SVGAGI. This CDR3 region has 13 residues. The CDR3 DNA sequence: TGTGCCATTCGACTAGCGGGGACAGATACGCAGTATTTT. It encodes CAIRLAGTDTQYF.

The chain couples TRBV2 to TRBJ2-7, with 7 nucleotides matching TRBD1. The trim removed 5 bases at V and 6 bases at J, leaving 4 bases unmatched. Germline-derived CDR1 and CDR2 are SNHLY and FYNNEI. The CDR3 runs to 12 residues. CDR3 sequence reads: CASSLDRAEQYF. The CDR3 DNA is TGTGCCAGCAGTCTCGACAGGGCCGAGCAGTACTTC.

The chain recombines TRBV5-1 with TRBJ2-2; 11 bases agree with TRBD2. The junction had 4 bases not matched to a gene; V was cut back by 3 bases and J by 0 bases. This CDR3 contains 17 residues. Germline loops: CDR1 SGHRS, CDR2 YFSETQ. The chain's CDR3 is CASSSSGGPTNTGELFF. The DNA of the CDR3 is TGCGCCAGCAGCTCTAGCGGGGGGCCCACGAACACCGGGGAGCTGTTTTTT. Complete variable domain (other parts from reference TRBV5-1 and TRBJ2-2): KAGVTQTPRYLIKTRGQQVTLSCSPISGHRSVSWYQQTPGQGLQFLFEYFSETQRNKGNFPGRFSGRQFSNSRSEMNVSTLELGDSALYLCASSSSGGPTNTGELFFGEGSRLTVL.

The chain carries TRBV29-1 and TRBJ1-4; D is possibly TRBD1 (5 bases). The CDR3 has 14 amino acids. Germline CDR1 reads SQVTM; CDR2 reads ANQGSEA. V was shortened by 4 bases and J by 0 bases, with 9 bases between the two germline ends. CDR3 in amino acids: CSVAQGATNEKLFF. In nucleotides, the CDR3 is TGCAGCGTTGCTCAGGGTGCAACTAATGAAAAACTGTTTTTT.

For the CDR3, the DNA is TGTGCCAGCAGTTTATATGGGACAGGGGGCGGCCTCAGCACAGATACGCAGTATTTT. Residues: CASSLYGTGGGLSTDTQYF. V usage is TRBV28 and J usage is TRBJ2-3; 12 positions agree with TRBD1. The CDR3 totals 19 residues. CDR1 and CDR2 (germline): MDHEN, SYDVKM. The ends lost 1 base at V and 0 bases at J; junction bases unmatched: 8.

This sequence joins TRBV10-3 and TRBJ1-1; 7 bases match TRBD1. This CDR3 comprises 15 residues. Trimming took 6 bases from V and 0 from J; bases not matched to a gene: 7. CDR1 is ENHRY and CDR2 is SYGVKD in the germline V gene. The CDR3 reads CAIRGTELMNTEAFF. Written as DNA, the CDR3 is TGTGCCATCAGGGGGACAGAACTCATGAACACTGAAGCTTTCTTT.

The genes are TRBV27 and TRBJ1-6; no firm D call. The CDR3 is 14 amino acids. Germline V lookup: CDR1 MNHEY, CDR2 SMNVEV (reference sequence). V shed 0 bases and J shed 3 bases, with 3 bases lying between them. For the CDR3, the DNA is TGTGCCAGCAGTTTATCTAGCTATAATTCACCCCTCCACTTT. Protein: CASSLSSYNSPLHF.

J is TRBJ1-2 and V is TRBV9; D is unresolved. The V gene lost 0 bases and the J gene lost 4 bases, with 10 bases spanning the gap. CDR3 length: 14 amino acids. CDR1 is SGDLS, CDR2 YYNGEE, per germline. The DNA for the CDR3 is TGTGCCAGCAGCGTAGGGAGAGGGAGCTATGGCTACACCTTC. Encoded protein: CASSVGRGSYGYTF.

This clone was seen only once. The chain couples TRBV28 to TRBJ1-6, with a weak D call TRBD1 (5 bases). Between the trimmed V and J ends, which lost 5 bases and 3 bases, there was a span of 11 bases. CDR1 is MDHEN and CDR2 is SYDVKM in the germline V gene. The CDR3 is 15 residues long. The CDR3 sequence: CASSTPQGYNSPLHF. Written as DNA, the CDR3 is TGTGCCAGCAGTACCCCCCAGGGCTATAATTCACCCCTCCACTTT. The complete variable domain, with remaining parts taken from reference TRBV28 and TRBJ1-6, reads DVKVTQSSRYLVKRTGEKVFLECVQDMDHENMFWYRQDPGLGLRLIYFSYDVKMKEKGDIPEGYSVSREKKERFSLILESASTNQTSMYLCASSTPQGYNSPLHFGNGTRLTVT.

The chain employs TRBV10-2 and TRBJ2-2; D unclear. The CDR3 extends over 15 amino acids. CDR1 and CDR2 (germline): WSHSY, SAAADI. V dropped 6 bases and J dropped 0 bases, with 11 bases sitting between them. CDR3 in DNA: TGCGCCAGCAGAAAAGCCACTGCGAACACCGGGGAGCTGTTTTTT. This sequence encodes CASRKATANTGELFF.

The V call is TRBV11-2, the J call TRBJ2-4, with D possibly matching TRBD1 (6 bases). The V end was cut by 6 bases, the J end by 0 bases, with 18 bases between. The CDR3 length is 17 residues. The germline CDR1 and CDR2 sequences are SGHAT and FQNNGV. CDR3 bases: TGTGCCAGCAGACAAGCCCTGGACAGCGGAGCCAAAAACATTCAGTACTTC. The encoded protein is CASRQALDSGAKNIQYF. The variable domain in full, with the rest retrieved from reference TRBV11-2 and TRBJ2-4, is EAGVAQSPRYKIIEKRQSVAFWCNPISGHATLYWYQQILGQGPKLLIQFQNNGVVDDSQLPKDRFSAERLKGVDSTLKIQPAKLEDSAVYLCASRQALDSGAKNIQYFGAGTRLSVL.

Only one count was recorded for this clone. The chain combines TRBV18 with TRBJ2-6; 8 nucleotides match TRBD1. The germline CDR1 and CDR2 sequences are KGHSH and LQKENI. The CDR3 is 17 amino acids. Trimming removed 5 bases from V and 2 bases from J; junction bases left unmatched: 8. In DNA, the CDR3 is TGTGCCAGCTCATCCTGGGCGACAGGGGCTGGGGCCAACGTCCTGACTTTC. It specifies CASSSWATGAGANVLTF.

This clone was detected a few times. This chain connects TRBV11-2 to TRBJ2-7; 7 bases fit TRBD2. CDR3 length equals 15 residues. Looked up from germline, CDR1 is SGHAT and CDR2 is FQNNGV. Losses at the gene ends were 1 base for V and 8 bases for J; bases not matched to a gene: 11. CDR3 sequence reads: CASSLGRGVPQQQYF. In nucleotides, the CDR3 is TGTGCCAGCAGCTTAGGACGGGGGGTCCCCCAACAGCAGTACTTC.

The chain recombines TRBV5-1 with TRBJ2-5; maybe TRBD2 (6 bases). Trimming took off 4 bases at V and 2 bases at J, with 12 bases between the two ends. This CDR3 contains 14 residues. The V gene's germline CDR1 is SGHRS and CDR2 YFSETQ. CDR3 coding DNA: TGCGCCAGCAGCGCCGGGAGCCCTCAAGAGACCCAGTACTTC. Its translation is CASSAGSPQETQYF.

The chain is built from TRBV19 and TRBJ1-2; 10 positions agree with TRBD1. The CDR3 is 14 residues long. Losses at the gene ends were 6 bases for V and 7 bases for J; bases not matched to a gene: 8. Germline V lookup: CDR1 LNHDA, CDR2 SQIVND (reference sequence). CDR3 in amino acids: CASSRQGAGRGYTF. The CDR3 region has the DNA TGTGCCAGTAGCCGACAGGGGGCGGGTCGTGGCTACACCTTC. Using reference TRBV19 and TRBJ1-2 for the parts outside the CDR3, the full variable domain is DGGITQSPKYLFRKEGQNVTLSCEQNLNHDAMYWYRQDPGQGLRLIYYSQIVNDFQKGDIAEGYSVSREKKESFPLTVTSAQKNPTAFYLCASSRQGAGRGYTFGSGTRLTVV.

The chain is built from TRBV5-5 and TRBJ2-3; 11 bases agree with TRBD2. The junction had 2 bases not matched to a gene; V was cut back by 0 bases and J by 2 bases. Per the germline V gene, CDR1 is SGHKS and CDR2 is YYEKEE (reference sequence). The CDR3 loop spans 16 amino acids. For the CDR3, the DNA is TGTGCCAGCAGCTTGGGACTAGCGGGAAACACAGATACGCAGTATTTT. It yields the protein CASSLGLAGNTDTQYF.